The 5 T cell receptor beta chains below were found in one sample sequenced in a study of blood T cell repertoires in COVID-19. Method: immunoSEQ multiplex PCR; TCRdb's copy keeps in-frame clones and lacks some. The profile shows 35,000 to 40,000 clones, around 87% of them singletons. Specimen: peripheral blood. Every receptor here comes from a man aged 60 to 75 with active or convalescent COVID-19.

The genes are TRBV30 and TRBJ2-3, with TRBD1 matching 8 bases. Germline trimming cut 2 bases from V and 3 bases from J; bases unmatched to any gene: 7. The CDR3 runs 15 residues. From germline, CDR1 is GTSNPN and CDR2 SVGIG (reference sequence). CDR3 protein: CAWSRTGGWTDTQYF. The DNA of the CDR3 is TGTGCCTGGAGTCGAACAGGGGGTTGGACAGATACGCAGTATTTT.

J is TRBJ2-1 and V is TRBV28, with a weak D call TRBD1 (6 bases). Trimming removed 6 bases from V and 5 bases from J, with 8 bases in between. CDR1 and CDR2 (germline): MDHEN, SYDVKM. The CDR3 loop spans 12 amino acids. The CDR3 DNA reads TGTGCCAGCAGCTACAGGGACAATGAGCAGTTCTTC. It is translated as CASSYRDNEQFF.

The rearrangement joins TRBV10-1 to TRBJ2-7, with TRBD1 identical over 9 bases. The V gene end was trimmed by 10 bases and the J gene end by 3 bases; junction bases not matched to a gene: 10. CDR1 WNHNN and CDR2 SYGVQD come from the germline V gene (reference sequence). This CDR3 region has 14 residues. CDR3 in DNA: TGCGCCAACGCGTTGTGGACAGGGGACTACGAGCAGTACTTC. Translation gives CANALWTGDYEQYF.

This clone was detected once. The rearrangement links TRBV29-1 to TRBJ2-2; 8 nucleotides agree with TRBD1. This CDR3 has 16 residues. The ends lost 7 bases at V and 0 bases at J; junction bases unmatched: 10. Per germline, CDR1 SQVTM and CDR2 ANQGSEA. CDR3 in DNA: TGCAGCGCGCCGATCGGACAGGGTCCGAACACCGGGGAGCTGTTTTTT. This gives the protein CSAPIGQGPNTGELFF.

The CDR3 is CASSLGGSAGGEEQFF. The CDR3 DNA follows: TGCGCCAGCAGCTTGGGTGGCTCGGCGGGAGGCGAAGAGCAGTTCTTC. The chain carries TRBV5-1 and TRBJ2-1; TRBD2 matches 8 bases. The CDR3 loop spans 16 amino acids. Per germline, CDR1 SGHRS and CDR2 YFSETQ. The V and J ends lost 0 bases and 10 bases, in that order; junction bases with no gene match: 12.